This TCR beta chain is drawn from a study of shared clonotypes between healthy human individuals. Unmatched junction bases numbered 7, after V lost 2 bases and J lost 1 base. From germline, CDR1 is MGHRA and CDR2 YSYEKL. The CDR3 is 18 residues long. Clones were sequenced by immunoSEQ multiplex PCR, and TCRdb holds only the in-frame ones, with some missing. The top ten clones hold under 2% of a sample with 550,000 to 700,000 clones, around 78% of them seen once. The sample taken for sequencing was memory CD4+ T cells sorted from blood. Subset reported: CD45RA-negative fraction. The clonotype comes from a woman younger than 45 in good health. This chain joins TRBV4-1 and TRBJ2-1; 11 bases are shared with TRBD2. CDR3 loop: CASSQRETSGTSYNEQFF. In nucleotides, the CDR3 is TGCGCCAGCAGCCAAAGGGAGACTAGCGGGACGTCCTACAATGAGCAGTTCTTC.